The present entry profiles one TCR beta chain with its context. The target antigen is unknown. The CDR3 has 19 residues. CDR1 is SEHNR and CDR2 is FQNEAQ in the germline V gene (reference sequence). The ends lost 1 base at V and 2 bases at J; junction bases unmatched: 13. This entry comes from a study of a mutant IDH1 vaccine in newly diagnosed glioma. This table comes from immunoSEQ multiplex PCR, and its TCRdb copy is limited to in-frame clones, with some not included. There are 52,000 or so clones in the sample; 75% to 90% occur only once, and about 6.3% lies in the top ten. Stated time point: week 23, last vaccination. Every vaccination contained 300 ug of the mutant IDH1 20-mer peptide and was paired with topical imiquimod. Study outcomes and limitations: In just under 95% of patients, immune responses induced by the vaccine occurred.

The rearrangement uses TRBV7-9 and TRBJ1-3, with 8 bases identical to TRBD1. The receptor's source is a man aged 40-49 years with glioma. Source: PBMCs, taken from a glioma patient whose treatment included an IDH1 peptide vaccine. CDR3 loop: CASSLGLGVDRGTGNTIYF. The CDR3 bases are TGTGCCAGCAGCTTAGGGCTTGGTGTCGACAGGGGAACTGGAAACACCATATATTTT.